The 7 T cell receptor beta chains below were found in one sample sequenced in a study of cytomegalovirus exposure and HLA in healthy donors. Primers included in the PCR were 60 Vbeta and 13 Jbeta primers. The table came from immunoSEQ multiplex PCR; TCRdb's copy has only in-frame clones and leaves some out. The sample carries approximately 120,000 clones, roughly a tenth recorded once. The sequencing sample was made of PBMCs. All receptors derive from a woman between 18 and 29 years old in good health and CMV-seropositive.

This clone was recorded a few times. The chain combines TRBV11-2 with TRBJ2-7, with D possibly matching TRBD1 (5 bases). The CDR3 spans 14 residues. Per germline, CDR1 SGHAT and CDR2 FQNNGV. Between the trimmed V and J ends, which lost 10 bases and 7 bases, there was a span of 23 bases. The CDR3 nucleotides read TGTGCCACCAAAAGCTTGAAGGGTAGGGGAGAGCAGTACTTC. Protein: CATKSLKGRGEQYF.

Only a few counts were recorded for this clone. V and J are TRBV30 and TRBJ2-5, with 7 bases identical to TRBD2. Germline V gene lookup returns CDR1 GTSNPN and CDR2 SVGIG (reference sequence). V lost 2 bases and J lost 5; bases outside the gene matches: 5. The CDR3 consists of 13 residues. The CDR3 DNA reads TGTGCCTGGAGTAGGCTCGGGGGGGAGACCCAGTACTTC. The encoded protein is CAWSRLGGETQYF. The full variable domain, completed using reference TRBV30 and TRBJ2-5, is SQTIHQWPATLVQPVGSPLSLECTVEGTSNPNLYWYRQAAGRGLQLLFYSVGIGQISSEVPQNLSASRPQDRQFILSSKKLLLSDSGFYLCAWSRLGGETQYFGPGTRLLVL.

V and J are TRBV11-3 and TRBJ2-1; the D gene is possibly TRBD2 (6 bases). The germline V gene has CDR1 SGHNT and CDR2 YENEEA. The CDR3 totals 16 residues. V was shortened by 5 bases and J by 4 bases, with 18 bases between the two germline ends. The CDR3 region has the DNA TGTGCCAGCAGCCCCCAATACGCGGGGCTTTACAATGAGCAGTTCTTC. This translates into CASSPQYAGLYNEQFF.

This chain joins TRBV27 and TRBJ1-2; possibly TRBD1 for D (6 bases). Trimming removed 6 bases from V and 7 bases from J, with 24 bases in between. The CDR3 contains 16 residues. Germline V CDR1 and CDR2: MNHEY, SMNVEV (reference sequence). CDR3 sequence: CASSPTNPSGQTGYTF. The CDR3 DNA reads as TGTGCCAGCAGCCCAACCAACCCCTCAGGACAGACTGGCTACACCTTC.

Note on this clone: The sample contains more than one DNA sequence encoding this CDR3. The rearrangement uses TRBV19 and TRBJ1-2, with D maybe TRBD1 (6 bases). V was clipped by 3 bases and J by 5 bases, with 7 bases between them. The CDR3 is made up of 12 amino acids. The germline V gene has CDR1 LNHDA and CDR2 SQIVND (reference sequence). The CDR3 region is CASSIQGYGYTF. The CDR3 DNA sequence: TGTGCCAGTAGTATCCAGGGGTATGGCTACACCTTC.

The chain combines TRBV2 with TRBJ2-7, with D perhaps matching TRBD2 (5 bases). Trimming shortened V by 8 bases and J by 5 bases, and 16 bases separated the two germline ends. CDR1 is SNHLY, CDR2 FYNNEI, per germline. The CDR3 extends over 13 amino acids. The CDR3 DNA reads as TGTGCCAGCCGAACCGACACGACTAACGAGCAGTACTTC. Its protein is CASRTDTTNEQYF.

The chain links TRBV30 to TRBJ2-1; D is unclear. From germline, CDR1 is GTSNPN and CDR2 SVGIG (reference sequence). V was trimmed by 5 bases and J by 9 bases, leaving 17 bases between them. This CDR3 contains 13 residues. The CDR3 protein is CAWAAISAAEQFF. For the CDR3, the DNA is TGTGCCTGGGCGGCGATCTCGGCTGCTGAGCAGTTCTTC.